The clone carrying this TCR beta chain showed up many times. Its antigen is still unknown. Possible read error: a much larger clone is one base away. It is likely a read error, because the conserved phenylalanine at the end of the CDR3 is missing. Under the authors' procedure: Clinicopathological groups differed in CDR3, with these differences serving to build a distant-metastasis classifier for papillary thyroid cancer. TCRdb re-clonotyped the PCR reads through MiXCR. The V and J calls were determined by TCRdb, not by the authors. The table includes fewer than 45,000 clones, roughly 14% detected once. The sample comes from a study of metastatic and nonmetastatic thyroid tumors. Study summary: Malignant thyroid and benign thyroid patients provided blood and tumor or nodule tissue whose repertoires were compared. Regarding the study as a whole: Reportedly, malignant thyroid tumors had significantly higher TCR beta diversity than benign nodules, in blood and tumor.

V lost 4 bases to trimming and J lost 7 bases, with 17 bases between them. The CDR3 is made up of 15 amino acids. Among the patients, none had received any treatment before thyroid surgery. V is TRBV12-3 or TRBV12-4 and J is TRBJ1-5, with D tentatively TRBD1 (5 bases). The sample taken for sequencing was blood. This TCR was recovered from a female donor with papillary thyroid cancer or a benign thyroid nodule (not recorded which). Some clones in this sample may be carry-over from other donors' samples. CDR3 bases: TGTGCCAGCAGTTCCGGGACCCCCTATGACCAGCCCCAGCATCTT. This translates into CASSSGTPYDQPQHL.